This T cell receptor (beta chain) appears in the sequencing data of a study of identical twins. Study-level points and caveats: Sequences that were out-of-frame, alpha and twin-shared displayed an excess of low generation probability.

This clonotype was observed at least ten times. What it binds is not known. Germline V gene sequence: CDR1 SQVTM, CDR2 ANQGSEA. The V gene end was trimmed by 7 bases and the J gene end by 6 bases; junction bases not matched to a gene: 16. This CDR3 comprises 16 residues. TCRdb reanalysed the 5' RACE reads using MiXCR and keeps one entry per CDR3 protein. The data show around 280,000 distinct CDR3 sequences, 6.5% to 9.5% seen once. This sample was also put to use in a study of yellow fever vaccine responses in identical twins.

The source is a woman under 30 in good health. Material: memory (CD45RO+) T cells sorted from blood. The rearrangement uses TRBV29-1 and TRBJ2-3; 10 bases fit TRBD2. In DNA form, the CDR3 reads TGCAGCGCTAATCCAGCAGGGACTAGCGTGACGGATACGCAGTATTTT. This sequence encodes CSANPAGTSVTDTQYF.